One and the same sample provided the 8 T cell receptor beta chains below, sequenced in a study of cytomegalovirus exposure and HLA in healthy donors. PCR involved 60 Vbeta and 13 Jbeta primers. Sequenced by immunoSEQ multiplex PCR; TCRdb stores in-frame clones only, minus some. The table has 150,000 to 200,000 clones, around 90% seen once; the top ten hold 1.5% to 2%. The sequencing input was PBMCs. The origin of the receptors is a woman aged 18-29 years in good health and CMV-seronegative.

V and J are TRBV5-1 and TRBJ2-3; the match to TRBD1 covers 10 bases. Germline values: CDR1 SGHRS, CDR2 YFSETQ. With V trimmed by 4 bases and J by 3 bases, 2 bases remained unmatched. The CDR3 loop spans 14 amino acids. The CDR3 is CASSTDRGTDTQYF. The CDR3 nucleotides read TGCGCCAGCAGCACGGACAGGGGGACAGATACGCAGTATTTT. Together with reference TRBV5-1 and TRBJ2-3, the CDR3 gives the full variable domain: KAGVTQTPRYLIKTRGQQVTLSCSPISGHRSVSWYQQTPGQGLQFLFEYFSETQRNKGNFPGRFSGRQFSNSRSEMNVSTLELGDSALYLCASSTDRGTDTQYFGPGTRLTVL.

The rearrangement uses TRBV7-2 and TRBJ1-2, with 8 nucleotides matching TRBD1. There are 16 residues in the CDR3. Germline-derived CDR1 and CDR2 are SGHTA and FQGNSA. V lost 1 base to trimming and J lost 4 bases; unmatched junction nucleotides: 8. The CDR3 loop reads CASSLDRTGHGYGYTF. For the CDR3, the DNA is TGTGCCAGCAGCTTAGACAGGACAGGGCACGGCTATGGCTACACCTTC. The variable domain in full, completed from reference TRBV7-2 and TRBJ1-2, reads GAGVSQSPSNKVTEKGKDVELRCDPISGHTALYWYRQSLGQGLEFLIYFQGNSAPDKSGLPSDRFSAERTGGSVSTLTIQRTQQEDSAVYLCASSLDRTGHGYGYTFGSGTRLTVV.

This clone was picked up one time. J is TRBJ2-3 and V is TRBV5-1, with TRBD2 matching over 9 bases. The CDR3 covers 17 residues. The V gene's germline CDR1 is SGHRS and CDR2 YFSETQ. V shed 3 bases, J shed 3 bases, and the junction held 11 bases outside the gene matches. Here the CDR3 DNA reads TGCGCCAGCAGCTCAAAAATTAGCGGGAGTGCAACAGATACGCAGTATTTT. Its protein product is CASSSKISGSATDTQYF.

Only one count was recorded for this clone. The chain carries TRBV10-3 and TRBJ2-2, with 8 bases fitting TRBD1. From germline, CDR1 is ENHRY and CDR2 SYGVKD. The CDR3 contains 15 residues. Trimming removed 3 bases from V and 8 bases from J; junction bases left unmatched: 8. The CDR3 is CAISERQGAGGELFF. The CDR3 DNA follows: TGTGCCATCAGTGAAAGGCAGGGGGCCGGTGGGGAGCTGTTTTTT.

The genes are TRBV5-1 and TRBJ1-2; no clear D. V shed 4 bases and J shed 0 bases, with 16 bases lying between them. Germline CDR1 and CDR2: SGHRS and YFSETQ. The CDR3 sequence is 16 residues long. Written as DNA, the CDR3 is TGCGCCAGCAGCCCTCAAACGGGGTCAGCTAACTATGGCTACACCTTC. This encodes CASSPQTGSANYGYTF.

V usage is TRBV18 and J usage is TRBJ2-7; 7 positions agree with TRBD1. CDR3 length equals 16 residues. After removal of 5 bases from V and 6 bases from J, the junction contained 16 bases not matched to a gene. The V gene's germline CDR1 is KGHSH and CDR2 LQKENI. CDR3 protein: CASSTSTGARNGEQYF. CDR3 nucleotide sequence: TGTGCCAGCTCAACATCTACAGGGGCCAGAAACGGCGAGCAGTACTTC.

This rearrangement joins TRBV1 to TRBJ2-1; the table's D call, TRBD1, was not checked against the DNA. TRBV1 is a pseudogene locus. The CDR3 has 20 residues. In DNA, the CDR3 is TGCACCAGCAGCCAAGATAGGGGCCTCCTTGAGCGCTCAAAGGACAATGAGCAGTTCTTC. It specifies CTSSQDRGLLERSKDNEQFF.

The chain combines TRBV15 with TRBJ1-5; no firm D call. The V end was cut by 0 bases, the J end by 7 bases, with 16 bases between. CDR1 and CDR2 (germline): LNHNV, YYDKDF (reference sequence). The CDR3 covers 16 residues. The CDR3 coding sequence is TGTGCCACCAGCAGAGATTCTAGAGGGTGGGAGCAGCCCCAGCATTTT. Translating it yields CATSRDSRGWEQPQHF.